The rows below give T cell receptor beta chains drawn from one sample of a study of blood T cell repertoires in COVID-19. Sequencing was performed with immunoSEQ multiplex PCR; in TCRdb, only in-frame clones are kept and a portion is missing. In the table there are roughly 28,000 clones, over 75% of which are singletons. Sequenced: peripheral blood. These TCRs come from a woman aged 70-85 years with active or convalescent COVID-19. The CDR3 runs from the conserved cysteine through the conserved F or W. A D gene is named only where the DNA matches it firmly. Clone size is not always given. Where it is, it says once, few, many or a class for expanded clones.

NA	TRBJ2-3	TRBV19	NA	CASSRERDTQYF	TGTGCCAGTAGTCGGGAGAGAGATACGCAGTATTTT
TRBD1	TRBJ1-5	TRBV7-2	NA	CASSPTGGQGQPQHF	TGTGCCAGCAGCCCGACAGGGGGGCAAGGGCAGCCCCAGCATTTT
NA	TRBJ2-4	TRBV11-2	NA	CASSLRLRQGRGKNIQYF	TGTGCCAGCAGCTTAAGACTTAGACAGGGGAGGGGAAAAAACATTCAGTACTTC
NA	TRBJ1-5	TRBV6-2/TRBV6-3	NA	CASSYQGLKNQPQHF	TGTGCCAGCAGTTACCAGGGGCTCAAAAATCAGCCCCAGCATTTT
NA	TRBJ2-1	TRBV5-6	NA	CASSPLGVAVNEQFF	TGTGCCAGCAGCCCCCTGGGGGTAGCGGTCAATGAGCAGTTCTTC
TRBD1	TRBJ1-6	TRBV30	NA	CAWSGSTGGGNSPLHF	TGTGCCTGGAGTGGATCGACAGGGGGTGGGAATTCACCCCTCCACTTT
TRBD2	TRBJ2-3	TRBV18	NA	CASSPQGTTSTDTQYF	TGTGCCAGCTCACCACAAGGGACTACGAGCACAGATACGCAGTATTTT
TRBD1	TRBJ1-2	TRBV6-5	few	CASSSGQGWNGYTF	TGTGCCAGCAGTTCCGGACAGGGGTGGAATGGCTACACCTTC
NA	TRBJ1-2	TRBV27	NA	CASSGGVGGYYGYTF	TGTGCCAGCTCGGGGGGCGTCGGGGGGTACTATGGCTACACCTTC
NA	TRBJ1-4	TRBV5-1	NA	CASSLDGINEKLFF	TGCGCCAGCAGCCTAGACGGGATTAATGAAAAACTGTTTTTT
TRBD2	TRBJ2-1	TRBV3-1/TRBV3-2	NA	CASSRKGLAGNEQFF	TGTGCCAGCAGTCGAAAGGGACTAGCGGGCAATGAGCAGTTCTTC
TRBD1	TRBJ1-2	TRBV30	once	CAWRQGQGANYGYTF	TGTGCCTGGAGGCAGGGACAGGGGGCGAACTATGGCTACACCTTC
NA	TRBJ2-1	TRBV9	NA	CASSVDPRGRDNEQFF	TGTGCCAGCAGCGTAGACCCTAGGGGGAGAGACAATGAGCAGTTCTTC
TRBD2	TRBJ2-1	TRBV4-1	NA	CASSQEAGGQFF	TGCGCCAGCAGCCAAGAGGCGGGAGGGCAGTTCTTC
NA	TRBJ1-6	TRBV21-1	few	CASSKSARTGQNSPLHF	TGTGCCAGCAGCAAATCAGCCCGGACAGGGCAGAATTCACCCCTCCACTTT
TRBD2	TRBJ2-1	TRBV28	few	CASTGTSGTYNEQFF	TGTGCCAGCACTGGGACTAGCGGGACGTACAATGAGCAGTTCTTC
NA	TRBJ1-2	TRBV30	NA	CAWSDSYDRSGGYTF	TGTGCCTGGAGTGATTCATACGACAGGTCTGGGGGCTACACCTTC
NA	TRBJ1-2	TRBV6-5	NA	CASSTHRDGYTF	TGTGCCAGCAGTACACACAGGGATGGCTACACCTTC
TRBD2	TRBJ2-5	TRBV3-1/TRBV3-2	NA	CASSQGKREGRETQYF	TGTGCCAGCAGCCAAGGCAAGCGGGAGGGCCGAGAGACCCAGTACTTC
NA	TRBJ1-2	TRBV7-3	NA	CASSGDGYGYTF	TGTGCCAGCAGCGGAGATGGCTATGGCTACACCTTC
NA	TRBJ1-3	TRBV9	NA	CASSASPSQDSGNTIYF	TGTGCCAGCAGCGCCTCCCCTTCCCAGGACTCTGGAAACACCATATATTTT
TRBD1	TRBJ1-5	TRBV6-5	NA	CASSPDRANQPQHF	TGTGCCAGCAGTCCCGACAGGGCAAATCAGCCCCAGCATTTT
NA	TRBJ1-5	TRBV7-2	NA	CASSLDLDRAQHF	TGTGCCAGCAGCTTAGACCTGGATCGGGCCCAGCATTTT
NA	TRBJ1-3	TRBV5-6	NA	CASSLEAGHSGNTIYF	TGTGCCAGCAGCTTGGAGGCAGGACACTCTGGAAACACCATATATTTT
NA	TRBJ2-5	TRBV23-1	NA	CASSRGGLVETQYF	TGCGCCAGCAGTAGGGGGGGCCTCGTGGAGACCCAGTACTTC
NA	TRBJ1-1	TRBV11-2	NA	CASSATVNTEAFF	TGTGCCAGCAGCGCAACAGTGAACACTGAAGCTTTCTTT
TRBD2	TRBJ2-1	TRBV7-2	once	CASSTQLSSGGLEQFF	TGTGCCAGCAGCACCCAACTATCCAGCGGGGGGCTTGAGCAGTTCTTC
TRBD2	TRBJ2-7	TRBV6-5	NA	CASNLAGGPYEQYF	TGTGCCAGCAACCTAGCGGGAGGGCCCTACGAGCAGTACTTC
TRBD1	TRBJ1-2	TRBV27	NA	CASSGQGSNYGYTF	TGTGCCAGCAGCGGACAGGGATCTAACTATGGCTACACCTTC
NA	TRBJ2-3	TRBV7-2	NA	CASSLARVQTDTQYF	TGTGCCAGCAGCCTAGCCAGGGTGCAGACAGATACGCAGTATTTT
NA	TRBJ1-3	TRBV5-1	NA	CASSLAGPGNTIYF	TGCGCCAGCAGCTTGGCGGGTCCGGGAAACACCATATATTTT